Sequencing of this T cell receptor beta chain was carried out in a study of T cell responses to AZD1222 COVID-19 vaccine. Study-level information: Samples with a second dose at about 4 or about 12 weeks were pooled together.

Profiled with immunoSEQ multiplex PCR; TCRdb holds only in-frame clones, not every one. The table records roughly 160,000 clones, around 94% of them present only once. Study-level findings and limits: At 160-218 and 743-854, vaccine-associated CD4 TCRs were dominant, and they spanned spike. Repertoires were sampled only after the peak T cell response.

As regards this clone: Antigen: not known.

The V gene's germline CDR1 is LGHDT and CDR2 YNNKEL (reference sequence). The V and J ends lost 1 base and 11 bases respectively, with 11 bases between them. The length of the CDR3 is 12 residues. The receptor was derived from an adult in good health. The sequencing here drew on peripheral blood, taken on day 0 of AZD1222 vaccination. The rearrangement links TRBV3-1 (or the pseudogene TRBV3-2) to TRBJ1-2; D is undetermined. CDR3 in amino acids: CASSQGLGGYTF. The DNA of the CDR3 is TGTGCCAGCAGCCAAGGATTGGGTGGATACACCTTC.